These T cell receptor beta chains were read from a single sample in a study of cytomegalovirus exposure and HLA in healthy donors. Assay: immunoSEQ multiplex PCR; the TCRdb copy retains only in-frame clones and omits some. The table lists about 90,000 clones, roughly 60% of them singletons. Sequences were obtained from PBMCs. These receptors all come from a woman aged 45-59 years in good health and CMV-seropositive. Each CDR3 is given with its conserved first and last residue. D genes are given only for firm matches. Clone size is given for some rows only: seen once, a few or many times, or a class if the clone is expanded.

size: -; D: TRBD1; J: TRBJ1-2; V: TRBV30; CDR3: CAWRWAGGYGYTF; DNA: TGTGCCTGGAGGTGGGCAGGGGGCTATGGCTACACCTTC
size: -; D: TRBD1; J: TRBJ1-3; V: TRBV7-9; CDR3: CASSDRADTIYF; DNA: TGTGCCAGCAGCGACAGGGCTGACACCATATATTTT
size: few; D: TRBD1; J: TRBJ1-1; V: TRBV5-6; CDR3: CASSLTGGDAFF; DNA: TGTGCCAGCAGCTTAACAGGGGGCGACGCTTTCTTT
size: -; D: -; J: TRBJ1-2; V: TRBV28; CDR3: CASLTGALINGYTF; DNA: TGTGCCAGTTTAACGGGAGCTCTCATCAATGGCTACACCTTC
size: -; D: TRBD2; J: TRBJ2-7; V: TRBV5-4; CDR3: CASSFGGGTYEQYF; DNA: TGTGCCAGCAGCTTCGGGGGAGGGACCTACGAGCAGTACTTC
size: few; D: TRBD1; J: TRBJ2-6; V: TRBV7-9; CDR3: CASSNPQGQSSGANVLTF; DNA: TGTGCCAGCAGTAACCCACAGGGGCAGAGCTCTGGGGCCAACGTCCTGACTTTC
size: few; D: -; J: TRBJ2-7; V: TRBV6-1; CDR3: CASGDRGGDEQYF; DNA: TGTGCCAGCGGAGACAGGGGAGGGGACGAGCAGTACTTC
size: few; D: -; J: TRBJ1-2; V: TRBV9; CDR3: CASGEEGDYTF; DNA: TGTGCCAGTGGGGAGGAGGGTGACTACACCTTC
size: once; D: -; J: TRBJ1-2; V: TRBV28; CDR3: CASSLGATPANYGYTF; DNA: TGTGCCAGCAGTTTGGGCGCGACACCAGCTAACTATGGCTACACCTTC
size: -; D: TRBD1; J: TRBJ1-2; V: TRBV4-3; CDR3: CASSPGEYRGTYGYTF; DNA: TGCGCCAGCAGCCCAGGAGAATACAGGGGAACCTATGGCTACACCTTC
size: -; D: TRBD1; J: TRBJ1-5; V: TRBV6-5; CDR3: CASSQQGAAGQPQHF; DNA: TGTGCCAGCAGTCAGCAGGGGGCGGCGGGCCAGCCCCAGCATTTT
size: -; D: -; J: TRBJ1-5; V: TRBV6-5; CDR3: CASSYTADNQPQHF; DNA: TGTGCCAGCAGTTACACGGCGGATAATCAGCCCCAGCATTTT
size: -; D: -; J: TRBJ2-5; V: TRBV21-1; CDR3: CASSKTERLETQYF; DNA: TGTGCCAGCAGCAAAACCGAGAGATTGGAGACCCAGTACTTC
size: -; D: TRBD1; J: TRBJ1-2; V: TRBV27; CDR3: CASSSSIIGQGHGYTF; DNA: TGTGCCAGCAGTTCATCGATAATCGGACAGGGACATGGCTACACCTTC
size: -; D: -; J: TRBJ1-1; V: TRBV5-1; CDR3: CASSLYYSDTEAFF; DNA: TGCGCCAGCAGCTTGTATTACTCGGACACTGAAGCTTTCTTT
size: -; D: -; J: TRBJ2-3; V: TRBV7-7; CDR3: CASSLGGTSTDTQYF; DNA: TGTGCCAGCAGCTTGGGGGGAACTAGCACAGATACGCAGTATTTT
size: -; D: -; J: TRBJ1-6; V: TRBV23-1; CDR3: CASRQRDRLSSYNSPLHF; DNA: TGCGCCAGCAGGCAACGTGACAGGCTAAGCTCCTATAATTCACCCCTCCACTTT